The clone carrying this TCR beta chain has more than one count but fewer than ten. Its antigen remains unidentified. The data originate from a study of CD8 T cells in ankylosing spondylitis. With 5 bases clipped from V and 6 bases from J, the junction kept 10 bases outside the gene matches. The germline V gene encodes CDR1 SGHTA and CDR2 FQGNSA. The length of the CDR3 is 15 residues. TCRdb itself ran the 5' RACE reads through MiXCR, one entry per CDR3 protein. The sample lists around 150,000 distinct CDR3 sequences; around a third were seen once. Overall study results and limits: In ankylosing spondylitis patients, matched synovial fluid reportedly showed significant enrichment of disease-linked clones.

The sequenced material came from synovial fluid, either unsorted or a sorted T cell fraction (not recorded which). This clonotype was sampled from a male donor with ankylosing spondylitis. V is TRBV7-2 and J is TRBJ2-4; 7 nucleotides align to TRBD2. DNA of the CDR3: TGTGCCAGCAGCCCAGGGAGGGGAGTGGGAAACATTCAGTACTTC. The encoded protein is CASSPGRGVGNIQYF. Together with reference TRBV7-2 and TRBJ2-4, the CDR3 gives the full variable domain: GAGVSQSPSNKVTEKGKDVELRCDPISGHTALYWYRQSLGQGLEFLIYFQGNSAPDKSGLPSDRFSAERTGGSVSTLTIQRTQQEDSAVYLCASSPGRGVGNIQYFGAGTRLSVL.